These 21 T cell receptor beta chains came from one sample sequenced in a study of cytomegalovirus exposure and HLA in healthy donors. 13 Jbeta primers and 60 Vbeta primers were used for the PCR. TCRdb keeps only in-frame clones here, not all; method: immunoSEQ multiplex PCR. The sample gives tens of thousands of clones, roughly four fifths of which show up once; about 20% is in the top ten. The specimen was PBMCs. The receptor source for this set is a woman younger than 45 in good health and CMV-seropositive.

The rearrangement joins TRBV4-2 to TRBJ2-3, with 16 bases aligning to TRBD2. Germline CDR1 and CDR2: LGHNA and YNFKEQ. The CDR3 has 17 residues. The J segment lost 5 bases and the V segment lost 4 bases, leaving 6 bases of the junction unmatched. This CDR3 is CASSPTGTSGREDTQYF. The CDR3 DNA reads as TGTGCCAGCAGCCCGACAGGGACTAGCGGGAGGGAAGATACGCAGTATTTT.

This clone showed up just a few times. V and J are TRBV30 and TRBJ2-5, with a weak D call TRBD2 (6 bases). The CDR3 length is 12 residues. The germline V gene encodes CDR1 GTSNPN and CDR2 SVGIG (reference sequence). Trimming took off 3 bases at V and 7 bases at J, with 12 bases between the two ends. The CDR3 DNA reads TGTGCCTGGAGGGAGGGGCCCACGACCCAGTACTTC. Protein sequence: CAWREGPTTQYF.

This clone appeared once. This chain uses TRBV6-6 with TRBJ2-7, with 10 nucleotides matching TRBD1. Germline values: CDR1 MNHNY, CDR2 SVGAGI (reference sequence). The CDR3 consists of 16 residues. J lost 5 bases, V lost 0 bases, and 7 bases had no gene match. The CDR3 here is CASSYSLRDRGNEQYF. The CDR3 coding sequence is TGTGCCAGCAGTTACTCGCTGAGGGACAGGGGAAACGAGCAGTACTTC.

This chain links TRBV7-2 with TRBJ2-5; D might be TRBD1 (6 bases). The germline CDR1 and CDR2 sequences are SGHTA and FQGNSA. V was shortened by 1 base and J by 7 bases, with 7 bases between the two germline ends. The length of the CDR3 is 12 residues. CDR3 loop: CASSLGRGTQYF. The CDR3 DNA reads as TGTGCCAGCAGCTTAGGCAGGGGGACCCAGTACTTC.

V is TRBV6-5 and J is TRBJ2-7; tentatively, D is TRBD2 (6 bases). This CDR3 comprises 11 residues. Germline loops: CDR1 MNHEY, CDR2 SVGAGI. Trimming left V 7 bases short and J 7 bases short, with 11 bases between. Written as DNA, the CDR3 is TGTGCCAGCACTAGCGTGGGGGAGCAGTACTTC. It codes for CASTSVGEQYF.

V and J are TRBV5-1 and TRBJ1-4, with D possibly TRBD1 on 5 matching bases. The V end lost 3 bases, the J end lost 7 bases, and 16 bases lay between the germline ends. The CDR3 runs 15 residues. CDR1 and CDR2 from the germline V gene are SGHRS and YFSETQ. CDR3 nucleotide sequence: TGCGCCAGCAGCTACAACAGGCGGGAGGGTGAAAAACTGTTTTTT. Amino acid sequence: CASSYNRREGEKLFF.

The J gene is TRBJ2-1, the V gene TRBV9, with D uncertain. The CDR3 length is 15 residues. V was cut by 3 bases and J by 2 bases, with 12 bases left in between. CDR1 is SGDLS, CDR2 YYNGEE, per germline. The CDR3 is CASSASGSTYNEQFF. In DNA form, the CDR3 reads TGTGCCAGCAGCGCCTCAGGATCGACCTACAATGAGCAGTTCTTC.

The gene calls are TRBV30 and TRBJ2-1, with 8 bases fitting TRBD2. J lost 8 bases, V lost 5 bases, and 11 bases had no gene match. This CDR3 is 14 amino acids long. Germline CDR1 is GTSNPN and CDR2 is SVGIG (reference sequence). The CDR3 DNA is TGTGCCTGGGGATCCAGCGGGAGCCGCTATGAGCAGTTCTTC. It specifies CAWGSSGSRYEQFF.

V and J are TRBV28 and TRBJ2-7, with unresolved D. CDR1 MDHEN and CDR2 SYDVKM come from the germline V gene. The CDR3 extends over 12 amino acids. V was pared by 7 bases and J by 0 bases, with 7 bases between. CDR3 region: CASTGNSYEQYF. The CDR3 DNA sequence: TGTGCCAGCACAGGAAACTCCTACGAGCAGTACTTC.

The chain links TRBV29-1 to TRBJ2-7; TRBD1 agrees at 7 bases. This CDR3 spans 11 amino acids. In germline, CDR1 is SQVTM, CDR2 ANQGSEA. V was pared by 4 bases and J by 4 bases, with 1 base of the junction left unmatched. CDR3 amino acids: CSVVQGYEQYF. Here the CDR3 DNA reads TGCAGCGTTGTACAGGGGTACGAGCAGTACTTC.

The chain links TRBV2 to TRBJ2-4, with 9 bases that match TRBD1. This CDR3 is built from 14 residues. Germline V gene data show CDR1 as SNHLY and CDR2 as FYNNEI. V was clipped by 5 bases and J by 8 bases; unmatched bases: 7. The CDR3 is CASSQQGASYIQYF. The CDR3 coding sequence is TGTGCCAGCAGTCAACAGGGGGCGTCATACATTCAGTACTTC.

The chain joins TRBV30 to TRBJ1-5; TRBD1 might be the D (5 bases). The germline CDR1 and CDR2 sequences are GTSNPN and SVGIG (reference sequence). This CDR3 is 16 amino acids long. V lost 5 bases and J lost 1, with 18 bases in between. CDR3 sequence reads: CAWRGNQGLSNQPQHF. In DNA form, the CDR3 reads TGTGCCTGGCGCGGAAACCAGGGATTGAGCAATCAGCCCCAGCATTTT.

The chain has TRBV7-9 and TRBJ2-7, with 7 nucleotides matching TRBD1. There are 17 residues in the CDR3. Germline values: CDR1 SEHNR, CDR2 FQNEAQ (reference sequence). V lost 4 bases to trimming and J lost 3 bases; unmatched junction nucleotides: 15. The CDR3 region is CASSSPAGTVLNYEQYF. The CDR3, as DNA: TGTGCCAGCAGCTCCCCTGCCGGGACAGTACTCAACTACGAGCAGTACTTC.

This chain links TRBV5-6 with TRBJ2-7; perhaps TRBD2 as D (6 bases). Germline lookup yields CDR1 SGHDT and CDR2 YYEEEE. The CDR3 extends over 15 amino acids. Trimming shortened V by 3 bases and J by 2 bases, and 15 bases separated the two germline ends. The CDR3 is CASSYIEGRPYEQYF. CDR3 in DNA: TGTGCCAGCAGCTACATTGAGGGGAGGCCCTACGAGCAGTACTTC.

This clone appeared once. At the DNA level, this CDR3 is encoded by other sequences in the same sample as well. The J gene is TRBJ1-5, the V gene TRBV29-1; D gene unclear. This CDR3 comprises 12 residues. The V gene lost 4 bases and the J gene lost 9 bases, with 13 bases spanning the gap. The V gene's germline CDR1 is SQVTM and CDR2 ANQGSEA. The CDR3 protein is CSVGTPGRPQHF. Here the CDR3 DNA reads TGCAGCGTTGGGACGCCCGGGAGGCCCCAGCATTTT.

The CDR3 sequence: CSVGQLPLGTEAFF. DNA of the CDR3: TGCAGCGTGGGACAGTTACCTTTGGGGACTGAAGCTTTCTTT. The chain is built from TRBV29-1 and TRBJ1-1; TRBD1 agrees at 7 bases. Losses at the gene ends were 6 bases for V and 5 bases for J; bases not matched to a gene: 12. There are 14 residues in the CDR3. Germline V gene sequence: CDR1 SQVTM, CDR2 ANQGSEA.

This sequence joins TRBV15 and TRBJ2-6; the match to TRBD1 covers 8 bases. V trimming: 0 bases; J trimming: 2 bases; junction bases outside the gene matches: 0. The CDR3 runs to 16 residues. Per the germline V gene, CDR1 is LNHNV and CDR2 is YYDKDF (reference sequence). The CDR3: CATSRDRGPGANVLTF. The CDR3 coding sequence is TGTGCCACCAGCAGAGACAGGGGGCCTGGGGCCAACGTCCTGACTTTC.

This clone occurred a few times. The CDR3 DNA reads as TGTGCCAGCACCCTTGCAGGGGGCTTCACTGAAGCTTTCTTT. Translated: CASTLAGGFTEAFF. This chain links TRBV7-2 with TRBJ1-1; 8 bases line up with TRBD1. Losses at the gene ends were 7 bases for V and 4 bases for J; bases not matched to a gene: 8. The CDR3 sequence is 14 residues long. Germline V gene sequence: CDR1 SGHTA, CDR2 FQGNSA.

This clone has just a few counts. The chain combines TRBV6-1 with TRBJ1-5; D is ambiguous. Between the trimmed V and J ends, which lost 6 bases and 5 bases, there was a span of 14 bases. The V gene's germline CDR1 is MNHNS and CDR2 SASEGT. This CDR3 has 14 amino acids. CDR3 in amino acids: CASSANSPHQPQHF. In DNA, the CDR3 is TGTGCCAGCAGCGCAAACAGCCCTCATCAGCCCCAGCATTTT.

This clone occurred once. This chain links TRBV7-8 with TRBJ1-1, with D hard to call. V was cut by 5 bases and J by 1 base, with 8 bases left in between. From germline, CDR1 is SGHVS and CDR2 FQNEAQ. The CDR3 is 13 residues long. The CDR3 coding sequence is TGTGCCAGCAGCCTTACAAGGAACACTGAAGCTTTCTTT. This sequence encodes CASSLTRNTEAFF.

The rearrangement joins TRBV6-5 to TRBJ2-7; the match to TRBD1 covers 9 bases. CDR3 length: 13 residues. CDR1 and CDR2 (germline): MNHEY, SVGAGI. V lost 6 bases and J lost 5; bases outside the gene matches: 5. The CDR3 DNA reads TGTGCCAGCAGCAGGACAGGGGTTAACGAGCAGTACTTC. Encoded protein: CASSRTGVNEQYF.